Below, 2 T cell receptor beta chains from the same sample are listed, as sequenced in a study of shared T cell receptors in the human thymus. Using immunoSEQ multiplex PCR, the repertoire was profiled, and TCRdb retains in-frame clones only, with some absent. The profile shows roughly 700,000 clones, approximately 90% of them singletons. These same data were also listed under a study on human thymus T cells.

Sequences were obtained from thymocytes. The receptor set was obtained from a boy under three years old with a congenital heart defect.

The chain employs TRBV11-2 and TRBJ1-2, with TRBD1 identical over 8 bases. CDR1 SGHAT and CDR2 FQNNGV come from the germline V gene. The CDR3 is 16 amino acids. The ends lost 5 bases at V and 0 bases at J; junction bases unmatched: 8. The CDR3: CASSHPRGRSNYGYTF. CDR3 sequence (DNA): TGTGCCAGCAGCCATCCCAGGGGGCGGTCTAACTATGGCTACACCTTC. The whole variable domain, filled in from reference TRBV11-2 and TRBJ1-2, reads EAGVAQSPRYKIIEKRQSVAFWCNPISGHATLYWYQQILGQGPKLLIQFQNNGVVDDSQLPKDRFSAERLKGVDSTLKIQPAKLEDSAVYLCASSHPRGRSNYGYTFGSGTRLTVV.

The CDR3 nucleotides read TGCGCCAGCAGCTCGGAGCCTAGCGGGAGCTACGAGCAGTACTTC. Protein: CASSSEPSGSYEQYF. V gene TRBV5-1 combines with J gene TRBJ2-7, with TRBD2 matching over 10 bases. There are 15 residues in the CDR3. Germline CDR1 is SGHRS and CDR2 is YFSETQ. Germline trimming cut 3 bases from V and 3 bases from J; bases unmatched to any gene: 6.